This TCR beta chain stems from a study of cytomegalovirus exposure and HLA in healthy donors. The PCR employed 60 Vbeta primers together with 13 Jbeta primers. This table comes from immunoSEQ multiplex PCR, and its TCRdb copy is limited to in-frame clones, with some not included. The table records approximately 220,000 clones, about 74% of them present only once. Germline CDR1 reads MNHNS; CDR2 reads SASEGT. The CDR3 runs to 14 residues. Losses at the gene ends were 7 bases for V and 3 bases for J; bases not matched to a gene: 6. The chain uses TRBV6-1 and TRBJ1-5; 7 bases align to TRBD1. The sequence was collected from a man aged 35 to 55 in good health and CMV-seronegative. What was sequenced was PBMCs. The CDR3 loop reads CASTVDRDNQPQHF. CDR3 in DNA: TGTGCCAGCACGGTTGACAGGGACAATCAGCCCCAGCATTTT.